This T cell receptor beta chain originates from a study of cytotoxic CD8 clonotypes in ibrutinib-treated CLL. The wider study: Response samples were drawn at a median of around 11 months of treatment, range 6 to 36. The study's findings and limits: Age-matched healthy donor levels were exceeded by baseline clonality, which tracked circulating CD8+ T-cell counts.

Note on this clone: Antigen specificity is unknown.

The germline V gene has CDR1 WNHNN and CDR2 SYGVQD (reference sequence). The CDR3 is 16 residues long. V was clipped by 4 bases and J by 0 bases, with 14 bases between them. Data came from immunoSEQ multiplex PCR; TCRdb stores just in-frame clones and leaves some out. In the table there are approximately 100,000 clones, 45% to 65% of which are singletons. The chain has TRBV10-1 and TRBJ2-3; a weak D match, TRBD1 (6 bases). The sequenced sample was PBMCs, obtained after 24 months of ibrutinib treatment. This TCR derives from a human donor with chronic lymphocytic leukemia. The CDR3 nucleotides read TGCGCCAGCAGTGGAATAACAGGGCTCAGCACAGATACGCAGTATTTT. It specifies CASSGITGLSTDTQYF.